One sample yielded the 4 T cell receptor beta chains listed below, sequenced in a study of beta chain features in type 1 diabetes (dated by TCRdb to 2016 to 2019). Broad study findings and their caveats: A moderate but significant shortening of TCRB CDR3 length was observed in type 1 diabetes patients in all four CD4+ subsets.

Libraries were built with the immunoSEQ multiplex PCR assay. The High Capacity cDNA Reverse Transcription Kit was used to reverse transcribe all of the isolated RNA, meaning that expressed TCRB transcripts were what got sequenced. Entries here come from immuneACCESS through TCRdb and include only in-frame sequences with V and J called. Some clones fail to appear in such tables; in the studies checked, an unresolved V gene covers under half of the shortfall, and the cause of the remainder is unknown. This sample holds fewer than 200,000 clones; 10% were observed only once. Under 0.55% of the sample is in the top ten clones. Their cognate antigens are unknown. Sequenced input: central memory CD4+ T cells from blood. Source of these receptors: a man aged 25 to 40 with type 1 diabetes.

This clone was observed a few times. The rearrangement links TRBV11-2 to TRBJ2-3; tentative D call: TRBD2 (6 bases). The CDR3 has 15 residues. Between the trimmed V and J ends, which lost 1 base and 1 base, there was a span of 9 bases. From germline, CDR1 is SGHAT and CDR2 FQNNGV. CDR3 in DNA: TGTGCCAGCAGCTTAGGTAGCGGAGGCACAGATACGCAGTATTTT. This gives the protein CASSLGSGGTDTQYF.

This clone has a handful of counts. This chain links TRBV4-3 with TRBJ2-1; TRBD2 agrees at 11 bases. CDR1 is LGHNA and CDR2 is YSLEER in the germline V gene. This CDR3 spans 17 amino acids. J gave up 6 bases and V 1 base, and 8 bases lay outside the gene matches. The CDR3 DNA follows: TGCGCCAGCAGCCAAGGATTTGGGACTAGCGGCTTCAATGAGCAGTTCTTC. It yields the protein CASSQGFGTSGFNEQFF.

On this clone: The sample holds other DNA sequences that translate to the same CDR3. This rearrangement joins TRBV7-2 to TRBJ1-5; D possibly corresponds to TRBD1 (6 bases). V was trimmed by 3 bases and J by 3 bases, leaving 9 bases between them. The CDR3 extends over 14 amino acids. Per the germline V gene, CDR1 is SGHTA and CDR2 is FQGNSA. The CDR3 bases are TGTGCCAGCAGCTTGGACAGCGTCAATCAGCCCCAGCATTTT. Translation gives CASSLDSVNQPQHF.

This clone was seen only a few times. The chain links TRBV6-5 to TRBJ2-7, with TRBD2 matching over 15 bases. The CDR3 has 13 amino acids. Trimming at V came to 9 bases and at J to 5 bases, leaving 2 bases not matched to a gene. Germline CDR1 is MNHEY and CDR2 is SVGAGI. DNA of the CDR3: TGTGCCAGGGGACTAGCGGGAGGCAACGAGCAGTACTTC. It yields the protein CARGLAGGNEQYF.